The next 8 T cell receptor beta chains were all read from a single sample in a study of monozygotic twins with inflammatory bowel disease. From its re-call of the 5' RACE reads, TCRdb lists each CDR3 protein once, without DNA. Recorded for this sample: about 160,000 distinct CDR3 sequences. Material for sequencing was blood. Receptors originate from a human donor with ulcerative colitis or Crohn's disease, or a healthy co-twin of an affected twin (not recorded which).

CDR3 residues: CASRDDRTSTDTQYF. This chain links TRBV6-1 with TRBJ2-3; lacking DNA, the TRBD1 call made by TCRdb goes unchecked. This CDR3 region has 15 residues. CDR1 is MNHNS, CDR2 SASEGT, per germline.

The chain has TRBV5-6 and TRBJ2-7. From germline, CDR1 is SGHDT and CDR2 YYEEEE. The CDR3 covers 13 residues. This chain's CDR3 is CASSPWTLYEQYF.

The CDR3 loop reads CASSLVGQVEETQYF. The V call is TRBV7-9, the J call TRBJ2-5; without DNA, the TCRdb call of TRBD1 cannot be checked. Germline assignment: CDR1 SEHNR and CDR2 FQNEAQ (reference sequence). The CDR3 totals 15 residues.

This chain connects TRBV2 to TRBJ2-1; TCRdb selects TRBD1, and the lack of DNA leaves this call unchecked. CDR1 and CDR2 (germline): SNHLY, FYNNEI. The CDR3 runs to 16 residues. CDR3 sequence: CASGRGRVLGSHEQFF.

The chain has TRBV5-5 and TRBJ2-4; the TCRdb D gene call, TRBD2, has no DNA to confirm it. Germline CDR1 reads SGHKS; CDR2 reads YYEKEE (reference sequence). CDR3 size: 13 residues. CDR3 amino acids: CASSPTSFGIQYF.

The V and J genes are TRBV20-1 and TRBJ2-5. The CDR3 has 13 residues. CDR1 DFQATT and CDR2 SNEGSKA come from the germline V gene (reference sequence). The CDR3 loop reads CSARVTGSETQYF.

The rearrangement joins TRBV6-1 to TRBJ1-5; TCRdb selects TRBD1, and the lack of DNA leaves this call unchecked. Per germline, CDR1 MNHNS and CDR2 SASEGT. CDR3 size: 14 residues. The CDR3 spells CAKTGRYGNQPQHF.

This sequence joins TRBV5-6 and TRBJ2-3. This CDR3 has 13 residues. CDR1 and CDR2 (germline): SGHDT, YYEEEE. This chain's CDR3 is CASSKPSTDTQYF.